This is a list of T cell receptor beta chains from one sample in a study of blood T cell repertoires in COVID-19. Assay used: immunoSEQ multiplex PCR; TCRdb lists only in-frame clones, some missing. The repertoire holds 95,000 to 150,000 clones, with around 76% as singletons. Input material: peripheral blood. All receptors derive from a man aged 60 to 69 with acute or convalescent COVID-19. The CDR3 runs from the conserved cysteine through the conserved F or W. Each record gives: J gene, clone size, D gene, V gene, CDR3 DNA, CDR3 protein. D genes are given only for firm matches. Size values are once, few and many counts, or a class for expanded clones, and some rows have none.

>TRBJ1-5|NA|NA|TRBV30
TGTGCCTGGAGTGTACGTGGAGAGGGCAATCAGCCCCAGCATTTT
CAWSVRGEGNQPQHF
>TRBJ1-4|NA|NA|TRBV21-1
TGTGTAAGGGAGTTGAGGGCTAATGAAAAACTGTTTTTT
CVRELRANEKLFF
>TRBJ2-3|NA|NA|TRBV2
TGTGCCAGCAGTGAGGGGGGGGCTGGGATGGATACGCAGTATTTT
CASSEGGAGMDTQYF
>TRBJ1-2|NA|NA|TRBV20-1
TGCAGTGCCACCGAATACGGTGGCTACACCTTC
CSATEYGGYTF
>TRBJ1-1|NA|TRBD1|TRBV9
TGTGCCAGCAGCTCGGGACAGTTCTTGGATATTGCTTTCTTT
CASSSGQFLDIAFF
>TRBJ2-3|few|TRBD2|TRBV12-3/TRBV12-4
TGTGCCAGCACACGAGGGAGGGGAGATACGCAGTATTTT
CASTRGRGDTQYF
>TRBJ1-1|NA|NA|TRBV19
TGTGCCAGTAGTATCGTTATCCGGGTGTCAGCCAACACTGAAGCTTTCTTT
CASSIVIRVSANTEAFF
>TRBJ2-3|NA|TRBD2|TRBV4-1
TGCGCCAGCAGCCAAGAGCGGCGGGGGGGAGTAGATACGCAGTATTTT
CASSQERRGGVDTQYF
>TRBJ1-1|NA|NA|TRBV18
TGTGCCAGCTCACTCGACCGGACTGTGATGAACACTGAAGCTTTCTTT
CASSLDRTVMNTEAFF
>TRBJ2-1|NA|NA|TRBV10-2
TGCGCCAGCAGTATCTCAGATGGTGAGCAGTTCTTC
CASSISDGEQFF
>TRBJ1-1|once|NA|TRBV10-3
TGTGCCATCAGTACACAGGTTCTGAACACTGAAGCTTTCTTT
CAISTQVLNTEAFF
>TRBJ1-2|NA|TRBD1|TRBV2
TGTGCCAGCAGGACCGGGACAGATGGCTACACCTTC
CASRTGTDGYTF
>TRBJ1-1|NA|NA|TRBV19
TGTGCCAGTAGTATAGTAATGGGGGGAAACACTGAAGCTTTCTTT
CASSIVMGGNTEAFF
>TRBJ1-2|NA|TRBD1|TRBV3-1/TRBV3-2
TGTGCCAGCAGCCATCGGGACAGGGGGACGGATGGCTACACCTTC
CASSHRDRGTDGYTF
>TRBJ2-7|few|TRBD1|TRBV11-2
TGTGCCAGCAGCCTAAGACAGGGTTACGAGCAGTACTTC
CASSLRQGYEQYF
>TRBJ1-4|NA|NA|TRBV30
TGTGCCTGGAGATCCCCTAGCAGGGGCCAAAATGAAAAACTGTTTTTT
CAWRSPSRGQNEKLFF
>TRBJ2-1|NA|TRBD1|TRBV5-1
TGCGCCAGCAGCTTCGCGACAGGGAACTACAATGAGCAGTTCTTC
CASSFATGNYNEQFF
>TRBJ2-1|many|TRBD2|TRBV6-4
TGTGCCAGCAGTGAGCGGGAGGGCTCCTACAATGAGCAGTTCTTC
CASSEREGSYNEQFF
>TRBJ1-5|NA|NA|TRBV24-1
TGTGCCACCAGTGGCTTAGATAGCAATCAGCCCCAGCATTTT
CATSGLDSNQPQHF
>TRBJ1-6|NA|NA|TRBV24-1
TGTGCCACCTCCTTTGGCGGGGGCCATTATAATTCACCCCTCCACTTT
CATSFGGGHYNSPLHF
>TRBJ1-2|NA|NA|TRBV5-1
TGCGCCAGCAGCTTGTTCGGGGGGAGCAGCTATGGCTACACCTTC
CASSLFGGSSYGYTF
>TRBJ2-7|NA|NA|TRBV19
TGTGCCAGTAGCGGGGTCCCCTTCTACGAGCAGTACTTC
CASSGVPFYEQYF
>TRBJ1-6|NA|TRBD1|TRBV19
TGTGCCAGTAGCACAAACCGACAGGGAAATTCACCCCTCCACTTT
CASSTNRQGNSPLHF
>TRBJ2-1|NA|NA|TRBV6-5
TGTGCCTCGAAGGGGGGACAGAAATACAATGAGCAGTTCTTC
CASKGGQKYNEQFF
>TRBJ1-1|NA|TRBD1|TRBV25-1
TGTGCCAGCAGTTGGGAGACAGGGTTGAACACTGAAGCTTTCTTT
CASSWETGLNTEAFF
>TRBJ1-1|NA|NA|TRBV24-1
TGTGCCACCCGAGGAAGAGGGGGGAACACTGAAGCTTTCTTT
CATRGRGGNTEAFF
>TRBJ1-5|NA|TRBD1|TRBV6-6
TGTGCCAGCAGTTCAGGGGGATTTCAGCCCCAGCATTTT
CASSSGGFQPQHF
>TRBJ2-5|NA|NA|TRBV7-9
TGTGCCAGCTCCGGTCGCACAGGGCGGCAAGAGACCCAGTACTTC
CASSGRTGRQETQYF
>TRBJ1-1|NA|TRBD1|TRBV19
TGTGCCAGTAGTTTAGACAGGGGACGGACTGAAGCTTTCTTT
CASSLDRGRTEAFF
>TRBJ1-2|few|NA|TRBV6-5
TGTGCCAGCAGCCCCTGGACAGTCGTTCCCCGGGGCTACACCTTC
CASSPWTVVPRGYTF
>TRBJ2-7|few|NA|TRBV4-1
TGCGCCAGCAGCCTCCGACAGCCCCAGGACGAGCAGTACTTC
CASSLRQPQDEQYF
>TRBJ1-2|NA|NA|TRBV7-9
TGTGCCAGCAGCTTTATGGGCAGGTTCTATGGCTACACCTTC
CASSFMGRFYGYTF
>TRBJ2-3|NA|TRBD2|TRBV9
TGTGCCAGCAGCGTAGTAAAAGCGGGGGCAGATACGCAGTATTTT
CASSVVKAGADTQYF
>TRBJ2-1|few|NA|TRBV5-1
TGCGCCAGCACAAGGGCCGGGGGGCCAAATGAGCAGTTCTTC
CASTRAGGPNEQFF
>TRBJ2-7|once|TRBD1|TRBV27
TGTGCCAGCAGCTACAAGCCTGACAGGGACTACGAGCAGTACTTC
CASSYKPDRDYEQYF
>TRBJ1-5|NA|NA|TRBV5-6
TGTGCCAGCAGCCGTCAGAATAGCAATCAGCCCCAGCATTTT
CASSRQNSNQPQHF
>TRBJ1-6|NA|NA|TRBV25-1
TGTGCCAGCAGTGAAATGGGGCGAAATTCACCCCTCCACTTT
CASSEMGRNSPLHF
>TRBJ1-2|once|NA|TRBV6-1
TGTGCCAGCAGTGAACTAAGGGGCTATGGCTACACCTTC
CASSELRGYGYTF
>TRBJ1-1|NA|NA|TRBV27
TGTGCCAGCAGTTTCCGCAGGGCAGGTGAAGCTTTCTTT
CASSFRRAGEAFF
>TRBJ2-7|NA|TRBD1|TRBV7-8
TGTGCCAGCAGCGCCCGGGACAGGGGTCTGGAGCAGTACTTC
CASSARDRGLEQYF
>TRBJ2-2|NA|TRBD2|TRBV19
TGTGCCAGTAGTATAGGCGGGAGGGCCCCCGGGGAGCTGTTTTTT
CASSIGGRAPGELFF
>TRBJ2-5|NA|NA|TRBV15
TGTGCCACCAGCAGAGAAACTGGGCAGCAAGAGACCCAGTACTTC
CATSRETGQQETQYF